This TCR beta chain was sequenced for a study of cytomegalovirus exposure and HLA in healthy donors. On the study more broadly: About 80 million unique TCRs from HLA-typed donors made up an early data release. General study points: TCR association rates varied by HLA locus in a later analysis, with DRB1 highest and HLA-C lowest.

60 Vbeta and 13 Jbeta primers were used in PCR. Assay: immunoSEQ multiplex PCR; the TCRdb copy retains only in-frame clones and omits some. The data show 120,000 or so clones, roughly 75% seen once. With regard to this clone: Its antigen is unidentified. The identical CDR3 is also encoded by other nucleotide sequences in the sample.

CDR3 size: 15 residues. The V segment lost 4 bases and the J segment 3 bases; nucleotides outside the gene matches: 4. Germline V gene lookup returns CDR1 SGHRS and CDR2 YFSETQ. The clonotype was recovered from a female donor in good health and CMV-seronegative. The sequenced sample consisted of PBMCs. The J gene is TRBJ1-4, the V gene TRBV5-1; 9 bases line up with TRBD1. CDR3 coding DNA: TGCGCCAGCAGCCCGACAGGGGGGTCTAATGAAAAACTGTTTTTT. As protein: CASSPTGGSNEKLFF.